The clone carrying this TCR beta chain was detected ten times or more. The CDR3 totals 13 residues. Trimming stripped 2 bases from V and 6 bases from J, with 10 bases between. Per germline, CDR1 SGHAT and CDR2 FQDESV (reference sequence). The entry originates in a study of T cells in Graves' hyperthyroidism and ophthalmopathy. RNA transcripts provided the source from which TCR beta CDR3 regions were amplified. Carried out on the TCR CDR3, a first-round RT-PCR used the HTBI primer set. TCRdb called the multiplex PCR reads again in MiXCR, with one record for every CDR3 protein. The sample yields around 690,000 distinct CDR3 sequences, 17% seen once.

The J gene is TRBJ1-2, the V gene TRBV11-1; weak D call: TRBD1 (6 bases). The material sequenced was blood. This clonotype originated in a man aged 45-65 years with Graves' hyperthyroidism. The CDR3 reads CASSLKDSHGYTF. In nucleotides, the CDR3 is TGTGCCAGCAGCTTAAAGGACAGCCATGGCTACACCTTC.